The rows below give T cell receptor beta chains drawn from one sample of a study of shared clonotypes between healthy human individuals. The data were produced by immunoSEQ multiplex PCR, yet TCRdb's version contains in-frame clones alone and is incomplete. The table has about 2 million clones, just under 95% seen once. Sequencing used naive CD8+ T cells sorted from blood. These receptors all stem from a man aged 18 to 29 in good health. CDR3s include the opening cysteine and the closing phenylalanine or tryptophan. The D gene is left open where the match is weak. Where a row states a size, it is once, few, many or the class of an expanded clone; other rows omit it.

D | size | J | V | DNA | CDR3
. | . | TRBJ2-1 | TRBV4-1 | TGCGCCAGCAGCCAAGGTGACGGGCCCTCCTACAATGAGCAGTTCTTC | CASSQGDGPSYNEQFF
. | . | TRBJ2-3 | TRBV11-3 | TGTGCCAGCACCACTAACGGGTCTAGCACAGATACGCAGTATTTT | CASTTNGSSTDTQYF
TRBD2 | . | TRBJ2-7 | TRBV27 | TGTGCCAGCAGGCATTCGGTAGCGGGGACCTACGAGCAGTACTTC | CASRHSVAGTYEQYF
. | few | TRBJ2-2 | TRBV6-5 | TGTGCCAGCAGTAACACCGGGGAGCTGTTTTTT | CASSNTGELFF
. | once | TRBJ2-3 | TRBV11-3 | TGTGCCAGCAGCTCACGTGAAGGGGAAGATACGCAGTATTTT | CASSSREGEDTQYF
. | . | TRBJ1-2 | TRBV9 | TGTGCCAGCAGTCCCGGGGGGCCTAACTATGGCTACACCTTC | CASSPGGPNYGYTF
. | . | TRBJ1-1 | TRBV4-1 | TGCGCCAGCAGCCAAGAGGTTCGCGGAGATGGGGCTTTCTTT | CASSQEVRGDGAFF
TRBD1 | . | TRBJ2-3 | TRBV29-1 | TGCAGCGCTGGACAGGGGTCAGATACGCAGTATTTT | CSAGQGSDTQYF
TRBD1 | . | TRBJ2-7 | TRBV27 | TGTGCCAGCAGTCCAGGACAGGGGAACTACGAGCAGTACTTC | CASSPGQGNYEQYF
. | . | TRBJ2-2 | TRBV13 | TGTGCCAGCCCAGCCAACCCCGGGCCCCAGGACGACACCGGGGAGCTGTTTTTT | CASPANPGPQDDTGELFF
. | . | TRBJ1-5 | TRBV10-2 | TGCGCCAGCAGTGAGTCGACTGAAGTAGGGGGGAATCAGCCCCAGCATTTT | CASSESTEVGGNQPQHF
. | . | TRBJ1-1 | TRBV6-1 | TGTGCCAGCAGTGAATATAGAGACACTGAAGCTTTCTTT | CASSEYRDTEAFF
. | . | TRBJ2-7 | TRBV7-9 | TGTGCCAGCAGCAACGGGGCGACCGTGACCTACGAGCAGTACTTC | CASSNGATVTYEQYF
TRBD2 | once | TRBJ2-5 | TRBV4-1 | TGCGCCAGCAGCCAAGAAGGGACTAGCGTTGGGACCCAGTACTTC | CASSQEGTSVGTQYF
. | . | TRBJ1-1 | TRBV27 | TGTGCCAGCAGTTACGGTGGAGGGACTGAAGCTTTCTTT | CASSYGGGTEAFF
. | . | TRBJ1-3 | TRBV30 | TGTGCCTGGACTGGAAACACCATATATTTT | CAWTGNTIYF
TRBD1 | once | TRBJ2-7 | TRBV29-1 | TGCAGCGTTGAAGAAGGACAGGGGGGTTTAAAGCAGTACTTC | CSVEEGQGGLKQYF
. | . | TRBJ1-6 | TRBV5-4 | TGTGCCAGCAGCCCCTCGGCGGCAGAGAGCTCCTATAATTCACCCCTCCACTTT | CASSPSAAESSYNSPLHF
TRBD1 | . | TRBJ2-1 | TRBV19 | TGTGCCAGTAGTTACGGGACAGGGGTTGGATACAATGAGCAGTTCTTC | CASSYGTGVGYNEQFF
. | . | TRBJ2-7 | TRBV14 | TGTGCCAGCACCGGGGAGGGGGCTAACCACGAGCAGTACTTC | CASTGEGANHEQYF
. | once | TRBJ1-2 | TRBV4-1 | TGCGCCAGCAGCCAAGATCAGGCAGACTATGGCTACACCTTC | CASSQDQADYGYTF
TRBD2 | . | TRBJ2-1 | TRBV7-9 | TGTGCCAGCAGCCAATCAACTAGCGGGAGGCACAATGAGCAGTTCTTC | CASSQSTSGRHNEQFF
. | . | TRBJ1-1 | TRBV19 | TGTGCCAGTAGTATATCGTCCAGGACAGCCAGTGAAGCTTTCTTT | CASSISSRTASEAFF
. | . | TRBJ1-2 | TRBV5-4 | TGTGCCAGCAGCTTGGGACGGGTGGACGGCTACACCTTC | CASSLGRVDGYTF
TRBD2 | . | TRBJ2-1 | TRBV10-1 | TGCGCCAGCAGTGAGATAGCGGGGCCCTACAATGAGCAGTTCTTC | CASSEIAGPYNEQFF
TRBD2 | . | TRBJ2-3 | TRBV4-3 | TGCGCCAGCAGCCTACGCGGCGGGAGGGATACGCAGTATTTT | CASSLRGGRDTQYF
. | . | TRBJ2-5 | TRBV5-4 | TGTGCCAGCAGCTTGCTAACGGGGAGCCAAGAGACCCAGTACTTC | CASSLLTGSQETQYF
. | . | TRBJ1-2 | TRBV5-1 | TGCGCCAGCAGCCATACAGGGAGGGACATCTATGGCTACACCTTC | CASSHTGRDIYGYTF
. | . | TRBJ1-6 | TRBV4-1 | TGCGCCAGCAGCCAAGAGGAGGGGAGCCGGAATTCACCCCTCCACTTT | CASSQEEGSRNSPLHF
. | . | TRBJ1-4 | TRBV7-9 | TGTGCCAGCAGCTTAGCGGGGAGTATAGAGGCTAATGAAAAACTGTTTTTT | CASSLAGSIEANEKLFF
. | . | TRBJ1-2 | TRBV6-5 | TGTGCCAGCAGTTTCACCGCGGGGTACTATGGCTACACCTTC | CASSFTAGYYGYTF
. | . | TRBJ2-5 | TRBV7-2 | TGTGCCAGCAGTTCATGGGGGAACCAAGAGACCCAGTACTTC | CASSSWGNQETQYF
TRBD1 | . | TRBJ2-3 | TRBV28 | TGTGCCAGCAGCATAGGTGGGACAGGTTGGGATACGCAGTATTTT | CASSIGGTGWDTQYF
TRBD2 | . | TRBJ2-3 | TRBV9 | TGTGCCAGCAGCGAGAGCGGGACCGTCGCAGATACGCAGTATTTT | CASSESGTVADTQYF
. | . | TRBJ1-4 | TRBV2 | TGTGCCAGCAGTTTTACAGGGTATTCTAATGAAAAACTGTTTTTT | CASSFTGYSNEKLFF
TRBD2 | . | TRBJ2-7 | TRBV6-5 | TGTGCCAGCAGTTTCGGACTAGCGGGAGCAAACGAGCAGTACTTC | CASSFGLAGANEQYF
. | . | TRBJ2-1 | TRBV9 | TGTGCCAGCAGCGTTCTAGCGGACAGCTACAATGAGCAGTTCTTC | CASSVLADSYNEQFF
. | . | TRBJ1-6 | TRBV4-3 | TGCGCCAGCAGCCAAGAGACGGATTATAATTCACCCCTCCACTTT | CASSQETDYNSPLHF
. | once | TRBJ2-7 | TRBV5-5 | TGTGCCAGCAGCCCAGTACAGGGTTCTTACGAGCAGTACTTC | CASSPVQGSYEQYF
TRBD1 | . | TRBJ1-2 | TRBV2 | TGTGCCAGCAAATCCGGGACAGGGGCTTCCTATGGCTACACCTTC | CASKSGTGASYGYTF
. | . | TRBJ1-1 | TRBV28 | TGTGCCAGCACCCCCCCCCGAACCGTCGACACTGAAGCTTTCTTT | CASTPPRTVDTEAFF
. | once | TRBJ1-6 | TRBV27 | TGTGCCAGCACCCATGGGGGCGGGAATTCACCCCTCCACTTT | CASTHGGGNSPLHF
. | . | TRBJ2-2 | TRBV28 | TGTGCCAGCAGTCCCTTTACCGGGGAGCTGTTTTTT | CASSPFTGELFF
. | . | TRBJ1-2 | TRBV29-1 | TGCAGCGGGGTAACAGGGTCGGGCTACACCTTC | CSGVTGSGYTF
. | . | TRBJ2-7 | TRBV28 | TGTGCCAGCAGTTTAAACAGGGCCTACGAGCAGTACTTC | CASSLNRAYEQYF
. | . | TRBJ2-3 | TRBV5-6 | TGTGCCAGCAGCTTGGTCGGGGGACGCACAGATACGCAGTATTTT | CASSLVGGRTDTQYF
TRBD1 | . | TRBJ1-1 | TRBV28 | TGTGCCAGCAGTACTCCCCCACTAACAGGGGGCAGGACTGAAGCTTTCTTT | CASSTPPLTGGRTEAFF
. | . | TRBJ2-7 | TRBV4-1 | TGCGCCAGCAGCCAAGAGAAGGGACTTAGCTCCTACGAGCAGTACTTC | CASSQEKGLSSYEQYF
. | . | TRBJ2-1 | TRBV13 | TGTGCCAGCAGCTTAGCTGGAGGCCCCGACAATGAGCAGTTCTTC | CASSLAGGPDNEQFF
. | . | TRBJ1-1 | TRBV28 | TGTGCCAGCAGTTTGAGGTATGGAGAAGCTTTCTTT | CASSLRYGEAFF
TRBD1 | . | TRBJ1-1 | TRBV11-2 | TGTGCCAGCAGCTTGACAGGGTCAATGGAAGCTTTCTTT | CASSLTGSMEAFF
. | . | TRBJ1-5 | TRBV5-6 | TGTGCCAGCAGCTTGGCTATGGGTAATCAGCCCCAGCATTTT | CASSLAMGNQPQHF
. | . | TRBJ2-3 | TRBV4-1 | TGCGCCAGCAGGGGAGTCAGCACAGATACGCAGTATTTT | CASRGVSTDTQYF
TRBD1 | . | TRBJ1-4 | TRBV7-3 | TGTGCCAGCAGCTTAAAGGGGGACAGGGGGCTCGGTGAAAAACTGTTTTTT | CASSLKGDRGLGEKLFF
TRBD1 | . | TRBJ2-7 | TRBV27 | TGTGCCAGCAGTCTTTACAACAGGGGCGGTTACGAGCAGTACTTC | CASSLYNRGGYEQYF
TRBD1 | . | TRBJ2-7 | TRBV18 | TGTGCCAGCTCACCGACAGGGAGCTCCTACGAGCAGTACTTC | CASSPTGSSYEQYF
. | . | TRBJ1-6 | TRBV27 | TGTGCCAGCACCGTGGGGCAGGGCAATTCACCCCTCCACTTT | CASTVGQGNSPLHF